These 5 T cell receptor beta chains originate from one sample sequenced in a study of blood T cell repertoires in COVID-19. Libraries were prepared by immunoSEQ multiplex PCR; TCRdb keeps only in-frame clonotypes and omits some of them. The sample contains about 330,000 clones, more than 75% of which appear only once. Material for sequencing was peripheral blood. All receptors derive from a woman in her forties or fifties with acute or convalescent COVID-19.

The chain has TRBV28 and TRBJ1-2, with D possibly TRBD1 on 5 matching bases. Trimming took off 7 bases at V and 2 bases at J, with 11 bases between the two ends. The CDR3 length is 13 residues. Germline CDR1 MDHEN, CDR2 SYDVKM. The chain's CDR3 is CASNRQRNYGYTF. The CDR3 nucleotides read TGTGCCAGCAACCGACAGAGGAACTATGGCTACACCTTC.

This clone was picked up one time. CDR3 loop: CAISVDSTSGNTIYF. The CDR3 region has the DNA TGTGCCATCAGCGTTGACAGTACCTCTGGAAACACCATATATTTT. This chain joins TRBV10-3 and TRBJ1-3; the D gene is possibly TRBD1 (5 bases). V was trimmed by 6 bases and J by 0 bases, leaving 12 bases between them. Germline V lookup: CDR1 ENHRY, CDR2 SYGVKD. The CDR3 length is 15 residues.

The V call is TRBV9, the J call TRBJ2-7; tentative D call: TRBD1 (7 bases). The germline CDR1 and CDR2 sequences are SGDLS and YYNGEE. This CDR3 has 14 residues. The V end lost 4 bases, the J end lost 4 bases, and 15 bases lay between the germline ends. CDR3 bases: TGTGCCAGCAGCCCGCGGGACAGCCCTTACGAGCAGTACTTC. Protein product: CASSPRDSPYEQYF.

The chain combines TRBV6-6 with TRBJ1-2; the match to TRBD1 covers 9 bases. CDR3 length equals 14 residues. V dropped 6 bases and J dropped 6; count of bases not matched to a gene: 8. Germline assignment: CDR1 MNHNY and CDR2 SVGAGI (reference sequence). CDR3 loop: CASSLRTGDNGYTF. In DNA form, the CDR3 reads TGTGCCAGCAGCCTTCGGACAGGGGATAATGGCTACACCTTC.

The rearrangement uses TRBV3-1 (or the pseudogene TRBV3-2) and TRBJ2-7; the D gene is possibly TRBD2 (6 bases). The CDR3 length is 16 residues. V dropped 4 bases and J dropped 6 bases, with 22 bases sitting between them. Germline-derived CDR1 and CDR2 are LGHDT and YNNKEL (reference sequence). The CDR3 DNA is TGTGCCAGCAGCCCCCCCCCTTCGCGGGGAAAAAGCGAGCAGTACTTC. Its translation: CASSPPPSRGKSEQYF.